The present T cell receptor (beta chain) was sequenced within a study of cytomegalovirus exposure and HLA in healthy donors (dated by TCRdb to the late 2010s). Regarding the complete study: According to an earlier analysis of 587 of the donors, 200 million or so T cells yielded over 100 million unique TCR beta sequences and 276 Gb of sequence data. Around 320 gigabases of sequencing data and 80 million or so unique TCR sequences were included in an early release covering roughly 600 HLA-typed donors. The genetic ancestry cluster associated with self-reported Caucasian donors included 81% of the approximately 400 genotyped donors. The study aimed to test whether signatures of past pathogen exposure could be identified by cataloging public T cell receptors. Using immunosequencing, the study profiled T cell repertoires from roughly 650 subjects and related those repertoires to cytomegalovirus serostatus. Along with the roughly 610-subject first cohort, a separate validation cohort of some 130 different subjects was used. To predict cytomegalovirus infection status, the study combined high-throughput TCR immunosequencing, statistical association of individual TCRs with disease status, and machine learning. A later analysis re-analyzed previously published TCR beta repertoires from hundreds of donors and added high-resolution HLA genotyping to study TCR occurrence patterns. Rather than drawing on any new phenotypic data, the later analysis identified candidate immune exposures from TCR beta sequences and the way those sequences occurred across donors. In an earlier analysis of a few hundred of the donors, high-throughput TCR beta sequencing was used to judge whether each TCR beta V gene segment behaved as functional or pseudogenic. Donor age, sex, ethnicity and CMV serostatus were compiled alongside the repertoire data. Genome-wide SNP genotypes for about 60% of the roughly 700 donors were used in a later genetic analysis, which treated that subset as a discovery cohort. All discovery cohort repertoires had been generated using a single sequencing platform. HLA typing included class I and class II loci at four-digit resolution. The number of typed donors differed by locus: about 620-630 for A, B, C, DRB1 and DQB1; 500 to 550 for DQA1; around 610 for DPA1; and 400 to 480 for DPB1. Because of strong linkage in the cohort, 5 or 6 DR-DQ haplotypes were treated as single units for association and clustering. Among 398 genotyped donors of the cohort, an average of 235,054 unique TCR beta nucleotide sequences were sequenced per donor, roughly 18% of them non-productive. Broad study findings and their caveats: In a later analysis, TCR association rates were found to vary across HLA loci, with the most associated TCRs seen for DRB1 alleles and the fewest for HLA-C alleles. In both the original and validation cohorts, the classifier was reported to diagnose cytomegalovirus status with high specificity and sensitivity. Sequencing depth was assumed to be roughly uniform across donors in the presence/absence analyses, though that assumption may not hold. Immune exposure information for the cohort was limited to CMV serostatus. In a later genetic analysis, a missense DCLRE1C variant was associated with V-gene and J-gene trimming of TCR beta chains, and the association was replicated in an independent cohort. Because counts were too low, about 17 rarely observed V segments, including chromosome 9 orphons, were excluded from the earlier analysis of 587 of the donors. The 87-base-pair reads could not distinguish some IMGT-functional V segments, including TRBV6-2 and TRBV6-3, so those segments were excluded. When HLA alleles, especially DR and DQ, strongly co-occurred, attributing TCR associations to individual alleles was difficult. In an earlier analysis of several hundred of the donors, most TCR beta V segments were observed in productive rearrangements about 87% or about 30% of the time, broadly matching IMGT annotations. The sequencing pipeline was judged likely to have produced a cluster of highly shared sequence variants as a technical artifact. A later analysis associated 16,951 TCR beta sequences with specific HLA alleles at a false discovery rate of 0.05. A later analysis reported that several top co-occurrence clusters appeared linked to parvovirus B19, influenza, CMV and Epstein-Barr virus. HLA typing was unavailable for some donors at each locus, so association tests used only the typed subset. The authors suggested that the approach could potentially be generalized to other disease states and immunological phenotypes. Three of the identified cytomegalovirus-associated TCR beta chains were confirmed in vitro to be specific for cytomegalovirus antigens. Compared with the roughly 670-donor mean, donors in an Asian-associated ancestry cluster had fewer N-insertions in productive TCRs, according to a later genetic analysis. Correlated functional status among segregating V segments might be attributable to linkage disequilibrium, but an unknown experimental factor could not be ruled out. The study listed 150 to 200 TCR beta chains as associated with cytomegalovirus. A later analysis found that most CMV-associated TCR beta chains appeared HLA-restricted, with HLA associations seemingly driven largely by CMV exposure. Compared with equally common non-associated chains, HLA-associated TCR beta chains in a later analysis were more clonally expanded and had lower generation probabilities. Across donors, most TCR sequences were observed very rarely, whereas some public TCRs were present in many individuals. In this cohort, only TCR beta chains were sequenced, and detectable features were limited by the absence of alpha or paired-chain data. A further reported finding was that TCR beta sequences accurately predicted the HLA-A and HLA-B alleles for most subjects in the first cohort.

Library preparation was by the immunoSEQ multiplex PCR assay. For the multiplex PCR, a mixture combining 60 forward primers for TCR Vbeta segments and 13 reverse primers for TCR Jbeta segments was used. A multiplex PCR assay on genomic DNA amplified the CDR3 region of rearranged TCR beta genes. Amplified TCR beta libraries were sequenced as 87-base-pair reads on the Illumina HiSeq System. As for the original processing: Across the 670 or so repertoires, a later analysis counted 78 million or so unique TCR beta chains, roughly 11 million of which were shared by at least two donors. Raw reads were error-corrected and collapsed into unique sequences by a nearest-neighbor algorithm in which closely related sequences were merged to remove PCR and sequencing errors. V, D and J gene segments were assigned by aligning CDR3 sequences to IMGT reference sequences. Each retained sequence needed at least a six-nucleotide match to both a V gene segment and a J gene segment. A rearrangement was called productive if the CDR3 had no stop codons and remained in frame with V and J, and every other rearrangement was called non-productive. CDR3 was defined according to IMGT convention as the region running from the second conserved V-encoded cysteine to the conserved J-encoded phenylalanine. Sequences without an unambiguous match to a single V gene segment were excluded from the earlier analysis of approximately 560 of the donors. An earlier analysis of 450 to 650 of the donors called V segments functional above 56.7% productive rearrangements and segregating when the between-donor standard deviation exceeded 5%. A statistical classification framework was developed to diagnose cytomegalovirus status using the catalog of TCR beta chain sequences. A later analysis assigned V and J genes by comparing TCR nucleotide sequences with IMGT/GENE-DB human TR gene sequences. Using the TCRdist pipeline, a later analysis assigned CDR3 sequences along with most-parsimonious VDJ recombination scenarios. A later analysis defined each TCR beta chain by its CDR3 amino acid sequence plus V-gene family, and excluded reads lacking a unique V-gene family. To address suspected cross-contamination and a sequencing artifact, a later analysis removed 550 to 750 highly shared, low-generation-probability nucleotide sequences. For each public chain, a later analysis derived a clonal expansion index from normalized ranks of inferred template counts within each repertoire. In a later analysis, generation probabilities were computed using a VDJ recombination model fitted to out-of-frame rearrangements, and the results were checked against IGoR. In a later analysis, hypergeometric tests were used to score TCR-TCR, TCR-HLA and TCR-CMV co-occurrence, with a repertoire-size bias correction applied to TCR pairs. To estimate false discovery rates, a later analysis permuted the HLA or CMV assignments 20 times. In a later analysis, co-occurring TCRs were grouped with DBSCAN, and TCRdist sequence similarity was added when clustering was performed within HLA-allele-positive subsets. For co-occurrence clustering, repertoires with fewer than 30,000 or more than 120,000 public chains were excluded, along with a handful of repertoires with anomalous nucleotide sharing. Imported from immuneACCESS, the table was reduced by TCRdb to in-frame sequences with V and J called. These copies leave out some clones; in studies compared against another copy, an unresolved V gene accounts for under half, and the cause of the remainder is not known. Clonal size and the V and J genes are those of that table, whereas D and trimming came from the DNA. For this sample there are more than 150,000 clones; approximately 80% appear just once. In total, the top ten clones hold roughly 7% of the sample.

Deletion took 11 bases off V and 6 bases off J, with a span of 19 bases between the germline ends. From the germline V gene, CDR1 is MDHEN and CDR2 is SYDVKM. Reading from cysteine to phenylalanine, the CDR3 counts 13 amino acids. Only the CDR3 part of the read is kept: 39 bases, read in frame from the first base. In total, 600 or so healthy bone marrow donors made up the cohort. All cohort members were sampled while nominally healthy, although unrecorded immune exposures were likely present. The donor was CMV seropositive and belonged to the group of 250 to 300 seropositive cohort members. A peripheral blood sample was collected from each donor, and TCR beta sequencing was performed on peripheral blood mononuclear cells. Genomic DNA extraction from the blood cell samples was performed with the Qiagen DNeasy Blood Extraction Kit. About this clone: It lacks a known antigen. No base-level quality is on record; no much larger clone is a single base apart.

The chain is encoded by TRBV28 joined to TRBJ1-1; no D gene can be assigned with confidence. The origin of this receptor is a woman aged 40 to 50 in good health and CMV-seropositive. The sample was PBMCs. CDR3 sequence: CASRSTAIAEAFF. Here is the DNA: TGTGCCTCCAGGTCAACAGCCATCGCTGAAGCTTTCTTT.